These T cell receptor beta chains were read from a single sample in a study of regulatory T cells in long-lasting Graves disease. TCRdb itself ran the multiplex PCR reads through MiXCR, one entry per CDR3 protein. The data contain about 220,000 distinct CDR3 sequences, roughly 20% of them singletons. This sample also appeared in a second study, on T cells in Graves' hyperthyroidism and ophthalmopathy.

Material: peripheral blood mononuclear cells (PBMCs), obtained at new diagnosis, from a patient treated with antithyroid drugs. All receptors derive from a woman aged 25 to 45 with Graves disease. CDR3s include the opening cysteine and the closing phenylalanine or tryptophan. The order of the fields is J gene, V gene, clone size, D gene, CDR3 DNA, CDR3 protein. The D gene is left open where the match is weak. Clone size is given for some rows only: seen once, a few or many times, or a class if the clone is expanded.

TRBJ1-4	TRBV15	many	NA	TGTGCCACCAGCAGACTACGACAGGTGGATGAAAATCTGTCTTTT	CATSRLRQVDENLSF
TRBJ1-1	TRBV18	NA	NA	TGTGCCAGCTCCCGGCTCGGGCAGGGGAGGGTGAACACTGAAGCTTTCTTT	CASSRLGQGRVNTEAFF
TRBJ2-3	TRBV29-1	NA	TRBD1	TGCAGCGTCATGACAGGGGGGGGCACAGATACGCAGTATTTT	CSVMTGGGTDTQYF
TRBJ2-7	TRBV9	once	NA	TGTGCCAGCAGCGTAGGATCGACCGCCTACGAGCAGTACTTC	CASSVGSTAYEQYF
TRBJ1-5	TRBV6-1	many	TRBD1	TGTGCCAGCAGTGCCTCCCCGGGACAGGGGGCCGGGCAGCCCCAGCATTTT	CASSASPGQGAGQPQHF
TRBJ2-5	TRBV3-1	many	TRBD2	TGTGCCAGCAGCCAATCCGGGACTAGCGGGGGGGGGGAGACCCAGTACTTC	CASSQSGTSGGGETQYF
TRBJ1-2	TRBV30	many	TRBD1	TGTGCCTGGAGACCAGGGACAGGGGCGTTTGGCTACACCTTC	CAWRPGTGAFGYTF
TRBJ2-3	TRBV12-3/TRBV12-4	many	TRBD2	TGTGCCAGCAGTTTGCGGGAGGGAGGAGATACGCAGTATTTT	CASSLREGGDTQYF
TRBJ1-1	TRBV5-1	many	NA	TGCGCCAGCAGCTTGGAGGCCTTTCGCGGCCTTGAAGCTTTCTTT	CASSLEAFRGLEAFF
TRBJ1-2	TRBV3-1	many	NA	TGTGCCAGCAGCCAAGTCTTTACCGGGTCTGGCTACACCTTC	CASSQVFTGSGYTF
TRBJ2-6	TRBV11-3	many	TRBD2	TGTGCCAGCAGCCCCGGACTAGCGGTGCACTCTGGGGCCAACGTCCTGACTTTC	CASSPGLAVHSGANVLTF
TRBJ1-3	TRBV7-9	many	NA	TGTGCCAGCAGCCACGACCGGGGGGCTGGAAACACCATATATTTT	CASSHDRGAGNTIYF
TRBJ1-1	TRBV2	many	TRBD1	TGTGCCAGCAGTGCAATGGACAGGGGGGTGAACACTGAAGCTTTCTTT	CASSAMDRGVNTEAFF
TRBJ1-1	TRBV9	many	TRBD1	TGTGCCAGCAGCGTTTTTAACAGGGGGCTGAACACTGAAGCTTTCTTT	CASSVFNRGLNTEAFF
TRBJ2-5	TRBV9	NA	TRBD2	TGTGCCAGCAGCATAGGGCTAGCGGGGGGCAAGAGAATGGCCCAGTACTTC	CASSIGLAGGKRMAQYF
TRBJ2-3	TRBV3-1	many	TRBD2	TGTGCCAGCAGCCAAGATAACGGGGGGGCATTCTCATATACGCAGTATTTT	CASSQDNGGAFSYTQYF
TRBJ2-5	TRBV29-1	many	NA	TGCAGCGCCCGCCCCGGGGAGACCCAGTACTTC	CSARPGETQYF
TRBJ1-2	TRBV28	many	TRBD1	TGTGCCAGCAGACTGCCAGGGGGTAACTATGGCTACACCTTC	CASRLPGGNYGYTF
TRBJ1-2	TRBV6-1	many	NA	TGTGCCAGCAGCCGGCAGGGGTCTACACTTAACTATGGCTACACCTTC	CASSRQGSTLNYGYTF
TRBJ2-7	TRBV7-9	many	TRBD2	TGTGCCAGCACTATTACCGGGGAGAGCGGGAACGAGCAGTACTTC	CASTITGESGNEQYF
TRBJ1-1	TRBV6-1	many	NA	TGTGCCAGCGGAGGGGGGCTAGGGAACACTGAAGCTTTCTTT	CASGGGLGNTEAFF
TRBJ2-5	TRBV7-9	many	TRBD2	TGTGCCAGCAGCTTAGCAGCGGGAGGAGAGACCCAGTACTTC	CASSLAAGGETQYF
TRBJ2-7	TRBV28	many	TRBD1	TGTGCCAGCAGAAGCGGACAGGACGAGCAGTACTTC	CASRSGQDEQYF
TRBJ2-5	TRBV7-3	few	TRBD2	TGTGCCAGCAGCTTATACCCTAGCGGGGGGCAAGAGACCCAGTACTTC	CASSLYPSGGQETQYF
TRBJ1-1	TRBV11-3	many	NA	TGTGCCAGCGTTTTTGAGTACAGGGACACTGAAGCTTTCTTT	CASVFEYRDTEAFF
TRBJ2-5	TRBV7-9	many	NA	TGTGCCAGCAGCTTAATCAGACAGGCTGAGGAGACCCAGTACTTC	CASSLIRQAEETQYF
TRBJ1-1	TRBV6-1	many	NA	TGTGCCAGCAGTCAATACAAGAACACTGAAGCTTTCTTT	CASSQYKNTEAFF
TRBJ2-3	TRBV18	many	NA	TGTGCCAGCTCACCGGGGGTCACAGATACGCAGTATTTT	CASSPGVTDTQYF
TRBJ1-2	TRBV30	many	NA	TGTGCCTGGCGACAGGACCTCGGTTACACCTTC	CAWRQDLGYTF
TRBJ1-2	TRBV5-4	many	TRBD1	TGTGCCAGCAGCTTGACAGGGGATTCTGGCTACACCTTC	CASSLTGDSGYTF
TRBJ2-3	TRBV24-1	few	TRBD1	TGTGCCACCAGTGACCCGGACAGGGGGGATACGCAGTATTTT	CATSDPDRGDTQYF
TRBJ2-5	TRBV2	NA	NA	TGTGCCAGCACCCTTGAAAGAAACGGGGGTTCGGAGACCCAGTACTTC	CASTLERNGGSETQYF
TRBJ2-1	TRBV5-1	many	NA	TGCGCCAGCAGCTTAGGCGCTAGCACGCCCTACAATGAGCAGTTCTTC	CASSLGASTPYNEQFF
TRBJ1-6	TRBV3-1	many	NA	TGTGCCAGCAGCCAAGGCCCAGATCCCCTCCACTTT	CASSQGPDPLHF
TRBJ2-1	TRBV3-1	many	TRBD2	TGTGCCAGCAGCCATGGGGGGGGGTACAATGAGCAGTTCTTC	CASSHGGGYNEQFF
TRBJ2-7	TRBV3-1	many	TRBD1	TGTGCCAGCAGCCTCAAGCCGGGACAGGGTGGCGAGCAGTACTTC	CASSLKPGQGGEQYF
TRBJ2-1	TRBV20-1	many	NA	TGCAGTGCTAGAGCGGTGCCGGGCTCCTACAATGAGCAGTTCTTC	CSARAVPGSYNEQFF
TRBJ2-3	TRBV27	many	NA	TGTGCCAGCAGTTTATACGTTACCAGCACAGATACGCAGTATTTT	CASSLYVTSTDTQYF
TRBJ2-7	TRBV2	many	NA	TGTGCCAGCAGTGACACCTTCTACGAGCAGTACTTC	CASSDTFYEQYF
TRBJ2-1	TRBV7-3	many	NA	TGTGCCAGCAGCTTAACCCTAGGGGGTGGGCAGTTCTTC	CASSLTLGGGQFF
TRBJ2-7	TRBV27	once	NA	TGTGCCAGCAGTCCGGGGTCCGGTCCTAGTGTAGACTACGAGCAGTACTTC	CASSPGSGPSVDYEQYF
TRBJ2-1	TRBV30	few	NA	TGTGCCTGGAGAGGGTACGGGGAGCAGTTCTTC	CAWRGYGEQFF
TRBJ1-5	TRBV15	many	TRBD1	TGTGCCACCGCCTCGGGACAGGTGGGTCAGCCCCAGCATTTT	CATASGQVGQPQHF
TRBJ1-6	TRBV9	many	TRBD1	TGTGCCAGCAGCGGAGTACAGGGGGCGACCTATAATTCACCCCTCCACTTT	CASSGVQGATYNSPLHF
TRBJ1-4	TRBV30	many	NA	TGTGCCTGGGCCACGACAGCGAAACTGTTTTTT	CAWATTAKLFF
TRBJ1-1	TRBV14	many	NA	TGTGCCAGCAGCCAAGTGGCCCTGAACACTGAAGCTTTCTTT	CASSQVALNTEAFF
TRBJ1-4	TRBV2	many	TRBD1	TGTGCCAGCAGTGTTCAGGGGGTCGGTGAAAAACTGTTTTTT	CASSVQGVGEKLFF
TRBJ2-4	TRBV28	many	NA	TGTGCCAGCAACCCTAGTGCCAAAAACATTCAGTACTTC	CASNPSAKNIQYF
TRBJ1-2	TRBV5-6	many	NA	TGTGCCAGCAGCCCCCAGTCCGGGACGGAGAACTATGGCTACACCTTC	CASSPQSGTENYGYTF
TRBJ1-5	TRBV20-1	many	TRBD1	TGCAGTGCGGGGGGGGGACAGGGCAATCAGCCCCAGCATTTT	CSAGGGQGNQPQHF
TRBJ2-3	TRBV7-9	many	NA	TGTGCCAGCAGCCCGAAAAGGCGGCTTGGAGATACGCAGTATTTT	CASSPKRRLGDTQYF
TRBJ1-4	TRBV5-1	many	NA	TGCGCCAGCAGCTTCGGAGCAGGGTGGAATGAAAAACTGTTTTTT	CASSFGAGWNEKLFF
TRBJ2-1	TRBV2	NA	TRBD2	TGTGCCAGTAATAAAGGGAGACAGGACTCAACCTGGACTAGCGGGAGTAGGAATGAGCAGTTCTTC	CASNKGRQDSTWTSGSRNEQFF
TRBJ2-7	TRBV12-3/TRBV12-4	many	NA	TGTGCCAGCAGCTGGACCTACGAGCAGTACTTC	CASSWTYEQYF